This record covers a single T cell receptor beta chain. Losses at the gene ends were 6 bases for V and 3 bases for J; bases not matched to a gene: 5. The germline V gene encodes CDR1 MDHEN and CDR2 SYDVKM. This CDR3 comprises 13 residues. The data are from a study of blood T cell repertoires in COVID-19. Study processing details: Nucleated cell number was recorded as an estimate derived from reference gene primer amplification. Assay: immunoSEQ multiplex PCR; the TCRdb copy retains only in-frame clones and omits some. D and trimming were read from the DNA, whereas the V and J calls and clone size are those reported in that table. This sample carries 150,000 to 200,000 clones, 75% to 90% of them seen once, and the ten largest clones take approximately 2.1%. Recruits, aged about 18 to 90 years, lived in some 25 US areas.

The TCR comes from a woman aged 35 to 49 with acute COVID-19. Sequenced input: PBMCs or T cells enriched from blood (not recorded which). The chain combines TRBV28 with TRBJ2-7; 7 bases align to TRBD1. CDR3 coding DNA: TGTGCCAGCAGACCCGGACAGGACTACGAGCAGTACTTC. Amino acids: CASRPGQDYEQYF. The full variable domain, its missing parts supplied by reference TRBV28 and TRBJ2-7, is DVKVTQSSRYLVKRTGEKVFLECVQDMDHENMFWYRQDPGLGLRLIYFSYDVKMKEKGDIPEGYSVSREKKERFSLILESASTNQTSMYLCASRPGQDYEQYFGPGTRLTVT.